These 12 T cell receptor beta chains originate from one sample sequenced in a study of shared clonotypes between healthy human individuals. The method was immunoSEQ multiplex PCR; TCRdb's version includes in-frame clones alone and lacks a portion of them. The table records around 510,000 clones, approximately 95% of them present only once. The sample was naive CD4+ T cells sorted from blood. Subset reported: CD45RA+ positively selected. These TCRs come from a woman in her thirties in good health.

The V gene is TRBV4-1, the J gene TRBJ2-6, with TRBD1 identical over 12 bases. Germline V lookup: CDR1 MGHRA, CDR2 YSYEKL. V was clipped by 3 bases and J by 4 bases; unmatched bases: 4. The CDR3 is made up of 17 amino acids. The CDR3 reads CASSQGQGASGANVLTF. The CDR3 nucleotides read TGCGCCAGCAGCCAGGGACAGGGGGCGTCAGGGGCCAACGTCCTGACTTTC.

The V and J genes are TRBV4-2 and TRBJ1-2; the D is unclear. V was trimmed by 3 bases and J by 7 bases, leaving 12 bases between them. The CDR3 covers 13 residues. Germline V CDR1 and CDR2: LGHNA, YNFKEQ. The CDR3 DNA sequence: TGTGCCAGCAGCCAGACGGAGACTCTTGGCTACACCTTC. This translates into CASSQTETLGYTF.

The rearrangement uses TRBV11-2 and TRBJ2-3, with TRBD2 matching 9 bases. The CDR3 has 17 amino acids. Trimming took 1 base from V and 1 from J; bases not matched to a gene: 6. CDR1 is SGHAT and CDR2 is FQNNGV in the germline V gene. The CDR3 DNA reads as TGTGCCAGCAGCTTAGTTGGGACTAGCTCGCGCACAGATACGCAGTATTTT. Its translation is CASSLVGTSSRTDTQYF.

V is TRBV11-1 and J is TRBJ2-7; 7 bases are a match to TRBD1. CDR3 length: 15 residues. After removal of 2 bases from V and 2 bases from J, the junction contained 6 bases not matched to a gene. Germline V gene data show CDR1 as SGHAT and CDR2 as FQDESV (reference sequence). Here the CDR3 reads CASSLNTGVPYEQYF. The CDR3, as DNA: TGTGCCAGCAGCTTAAATACAGGGGTTCCCTACGAGCAGTACTTC.

J is TRBJ2-7 and V is TRBV6-5; TRBD1 matches at 8 bases. Germline values: CDR1 MNHEY, CDR2 SVGAGI. Trimming cost V 0 bases and J 5 bases; bases outside gene matches: 9. There are 16 residues in the CDR3. Written as DNA, the CDR3 is TGTGCCAGCAGTTACTCGATCTTCAGGGGGCGCGACGAGCAGTACTTC. Residues: CASSYSIFRGRDEQYF.

The rearrangement links TRBV5-1 to TRBJ1-1; no reliable D call. The V and J ends lost 3 bases and 1 base respectively, with 10 bases between them. CDR1 is SGHRS, CDR2 YFSETQ, per germline. This CDR3 comprises 14 residues. For the CDR3, the DNA is TGCGCCAGCAGCTGGGCTTACTCGAACACTGAAGCTTTCTTT. Translation gives CASSWAYSNTEAFF. Together with reference TRBV5-1 and TRBJ1-1, the CDR3 gives the full variable domain: KAGVTQTPRYLIKTRGQQVTLSCSPISGHRSVSWYQQTPGQGLQFLFEYFSETQRNKGNFPGRFSGRQFSNSRSEMNVSTLELGDSALYLCASSWAYSNTEAFFGQGTRLTVV.

Here the CDR3 reads CASRQTGQVNQPQHF. The CDR3 coding sequence is TGTGCCAGCAGACAGACAGGACAGGTCAATCAGCCCCAGCATTTT. The rearrangement uses TRBV28 and TRBJ1-5; 7 bases are a match to TRBD1. Germline V gene lookup returns CDR1 MDHEN and CDR2 SYDVKM. This CDR3 has 15 residues. The trim removed 6 bases at V and 3 bases at J, leaving 8 bases unmatched.

The rearrangement joins TRBV19 to TRBJ2-7; 7 bases agree with TRBD2. Germline assignment: CDR1 LNHDA and CDR2 SQIVND (reference sequence). The CDR3 consists of 15 residues. The ends lost 2 bases at V and 2 bases at J; junction bases unmatched: 6. CDR3 DNA sequence: TGTGCCAGTAGTATAATGGAAGCGGGAACCTACGAGCAGTACTTC. Translated: CASSIMEAGTYEQYF. Full variable domain (missing parts from reference TRBV19 and TRBJ2-7): DGGITQSPKYLFRKEGQNVTLSCEQNLNHDAMYWYRQDPGQGLRLIYYSQIVNDFQKGDIAEGYSVSREKKESFPLTVTSAQKNPTAFYLCASSIMEAGTYEQYFGPGTRLTVT.

The V gene is TRBV6-1, the J gene TRBJ1-5, with 10 bases lining up with TRBD1. The length of the CDR3 is 14 residues. J lost 9 bases, V lost 7 bases, and 9 bases had no gene match. CDR1 is MNHNS, CDR2 SASEGT, per germline. The CDR3: CASKNGQGVTPQHF. The CDR3 bases are TGTGCCAGCAAAAACGGACAGGGGGTGACGCCCCAGCATTTT.

The rearrangement uses TRBV5-1 and TRBJ2-1; 8 bases fit TRBD1. Germline CDR1 and CDR2: SGHRS and YFSETQ. CDR3 length: 17 amino acids. The trim removed 0 bases at V and 15 bases at J, leaving 20 bases unmatched. This chain's CDR3 is CASSLDVRTGTSRSRFF. In nucleotides, the CDR3 is TGCGCCAGCAGCTTGGATGTCCGGACAGGGACATCTCGTAGCAGGTTCTTC.

This sequence joins TRBV18 and TRBJ2-6; the match to TRBD2 covers 10 bases. With 4 bases clipped from V and 1 base from J, the junction kept 13 bases outside the gene matches. The CDR3 is 20 residues long. Germline CDR1 and CDR2: KGHSH and LQKENI. The CDR3 region is CASSLPVPGLASSGANVLTF. For the CDR3, the DNA is TGTGCCAGCTCACTCCCAGTACCGGGACTAGCGAGTTCTGGGGCCAACGTCCTGACTTTC.

The gene calls are TRBV2 and TRBJ2-2; possible D gene TRBD1, 6 bases. Trimming left V 5 bases short and J 3 bases short, with 7 bases between. Germline V gene lookup returns CDR1 SNHLY and CDR2 FYNNEI. The CDR3 runs 13 residues. The CDR3 is CASSRQDTGELFF. CDR3 nucleotides: TGTGCCAGCAGTAGACAGGACACCGGGGAGCTGTTTTTT.